The rows below give T cell receptor beta chains drawn from one sample of a study of neurological immune-mediated disorders. TCRdb re-called the 5' RACE reads with MiXCR, one entry per CDR3 protein. Of about 50,000 distinct CDR3 sequences in the sample, about a tenth are singletons; the top ten hold over 4%. The material sequenced was PBMCs. Source of these receptors: an older man with HTLV-1-associated myelopathy (HAM/TSP). CDR3s include the opening cysteine and the closing phenylalanine or tryptophan. Fields, in order: clone size, V gene, CDR3 length, D gene, J gene, CDR3 DNA, CDR3 protein. D genes are given only for firm matches. Expanded clones get a size class; other rows say once, few or many, or leave the size out.

clone_size: NA; v_call: TRBV7-2; cdr3_length: 15; d_call: NA; j_call: TRBJ2-1; cdr3_nt: TGTGCCAGCAGCCTCACTAGAACCTCCTACAATGAGCAGTTCTTC; cdr3_aa: CASSLTRTSYNEQFF
clone_size: NA; v_call: TRBV6-2/TRBV6-3; cdr3_length: 14; d_call: TRBD2; j_call: TRBJ2-5; cdr3_nt: TGTGCCAGCAAAACTAGCGGGAGGTTCGGGACCCAGTACTTC; cdr3_aa: CASKTSGRFGTQYF
clone_size: many; v_call: TRBV20-1; cdr3_length: 11; d_call: NA; j_call: TRBJ2-7; cdr3_nt: TGCAGTGCGAGCCCCTCGGTCGAGCAGTACTTC; cdr3_aa: CSASPSVEQYF
clone_size: few; v_call: TRBV18; cdr3_length: 14; d_call: NA; j_call: TRBJ1-2; cdr3_nt: TGTGCCAGCTCACCAGGGAGAGACCCCTATGGCTACACCTTC; cdr3_aa: CASSPGRDPYGYTF
clone_size: many; v_call: TRBV27; cdr3_length: 15; d_call: NA; j_call: TRBJ2-7; cdr3_nt: TGTGCCAGCAGTTTACCCTCTCGACAGAACTACGAGCAGTACTTC; cdr3_aa: CASSLPSRQNYEQYF
clone_size: few; v_call: TRBV4-3; cdr3_length: 16; d_call: NA; j_call: TRBJ2-2; cdr3_nt: TGCGCCAGCAGCCAAGCCACGGGGTGGGGCACCGGGGAGCTGTTTTTT; cdr3_aa: CASSQATGWGTGELFF
clone_size: many; v_call: TRBV5-1; cdr3_length: 15; d_call: NA; j_call: TRBJ2-7; cdr3_nt: TGCGCCAGCAGCTATGGGGCAGTAGAGAATTACGAGCAGTACTTC; cdr3_aa: CASSYGAVENYEQYF
clone_size: many; v_call: TRBV28; cdr3_length: 16; d_call: NA; j_call: TRBJ2-5; cdr3_nt: TGTGCCAGCAGCCCAGAGGGCGGGGGCAGGAAAGAGACCCAGTACTTC; cdr3_aa: CASSPEGGGRKETQYF
clone_size: many; v_call: TRBV9; cdr3_length: 17; d_call: TRBD2; j_call: TRBJ2-7; cdr3_nt: TGTGCCAGCATGGACCGGGGACTAGCGGGACCAACCTACGAGCAGTACTTC; cdr3_aa: CASMDRGLAGPTYEQYF
clone_size: many; v_call: TRBV27; cdr3_length: 13; d_call: NA; j_call: TRBJ2-5; cdr3_nt: TGTGCCAGCAGTTTTGGCGGAGGAAGGACCCAGTACTTC; cdr3_aa: CASSFGGGRTQYF
clone_size: many; v_call: TRBV12-3/TRBV12-4; cdr3_length: 13; d_call: NA; j_call: TRBJ2-3; cdr3_nt: TGTGCCAGCAGAACAGGCAGCACAGATACGCAGTATTTT; cdr3_aa: CASRTGSTDTQYF
clone_size: NA; v_call: TRBV11-2; cdr3_length: 18; d_call: TRBD1; j_call: TRBJ1-4; cdr3_nt: TGTGCCAGCAGCGCCCGGGACAGAGGGAGGGCAACTAATGAAAAACTGTTTTTT; cdr3_aa: CASSARDRGRATNEKLFF
clone_size: many; v_call: TRBV5-1; cdr3_length: 14; d_call: TRBD2; j_call: TRBJ2-5; cdr3_nt: TGCGCCAGCAGCCCCGGGACTAGAGGGGAGACCCAGTACTTC; cdr3_aa: CASSPGTRGETQYF
clone_size: many; v_call: TRBV5-1; cdr3_length: 14; d_call: TRBD1; j_call: TRBJ2-2; cdr3_nt: TGCGCCAGCAGCCAGGGACAGAAGGCCGGGGAGCTGTTTTTT; cdr3_aa: CASSQGQKAGELFF
clone_size: many; v_call: TRBV10-3; cdr3_length: 16; d_call: NA; j_call: TRBJ2-2; cdr3_nt: TGTGCCATCAGTGATCCTTTCCTCGTTTTTACCGGGGAGCTGTTTTTT; cdr3_aa: CAISDPFLVFTGELFF
clone_size: many; v_call: TRBV19; cdr3_length: 14; d_call: NA; j_call: TRBJ1-5; cdr3_nt: TGTGCCAGTAGTACGTCCGGGGGCCATAAACCCCAGCATTTT; cdr3_aa: CASSTSGGHKPQHF
clone_size: few; v_call: TRBV20-1; cdr3_length: 16; d_call: NA; j_call: TRBJ1-3; cdr3_nt: TGCAGTGCTAGAGATCTTCAGGGCTTTGCTGGAAACACCATATATTTT; cdr3_aa: CSARDLQGFAGNTIYF
clone_size: many; v_call: TRBV28; cdr3_length: 11; d_call: NA; j_call: TRBJ1-4; cdr3_nt: TGTGCCAGCGTTGGGGGAGAAAAACTGTTTTTT; cdr3_aa: CASVGGEKLFF
clone_size: many; v_call: TRBV12-3/TRBV12-4; cdr3_length: 13; d_call: NA; j_call: TRBJ2-5; cdr3_nt: TGTGCCAGCCGATACGGGCGAGGGGAGACCCAGTACTTC; cdr3_aa: CASRYGRGETQYF
clone_size: many; v_call: TRBV6-5; cdr3_length: 14; d_call: TRBD1; j_call: TRBJ1-2; cdr3_nt: TGTGCCAGCACCTCCGGACAGGGGTATAGAGGCTACACCTTC; cdr3_aa: CASTSGQGYRGYTF
clone_size: many; v_call: TRBV5-1; cdr3_length: 14; d_call: NA; j_call: TRBJ1-5; cdr3_nt: TGCGCCAGCAGCTTGGAAGCAGGACTTCAGCCCCAGCATTTT; cdr3_aa: CASSLEAGLQPQHF
clone_size: many; v_call: TRBV20-1; cdr3_length: 15; d_call: NA; j_call: TRBJ2-7; cdr3_nt: TGCAGTGCTATGGCCCCCGGACAGAGATACTACGAGCAGTACTTC; cdr3_aa: CSAMAPGQRYYEQYF
clone_size: many; v_call: TRBV11-2; cdr3_length: 14; d_call: NA; j_call: TRBJ2-3; cdr3_nt: TGTGCCAGCAGCTTAGAGGAGGCGGTGAGAACGCAGTATTTT; cdr3_aa: CASSLEEAVRTQYF
clone_size: many; v_call: TRBV20-1; cdr3_length: 14; d_call: NA; j_call: TRBJ1-5; cdr3_nt: TGCAGTGCCACGGGGGGGGAGCGCAATCAGCCCCAGCATTTT; cdr3_aa: CSATGGERNQPQHF
clone_size: many; v_call: TRBV11-2; cdr3_length: 15; d_call: TRBD1; j_call: TRBJ1-6; cdr3_nt: TGTGCCAGCAGCTTGTCGACAGGGGGCCGATCACCCCTCCACTTT; cdr3_aa: CASSLSTGGRSPLHF
clone_size: many; v_call: TRBV14; cdr3_length: 15; d_call: TRBD2; j_call: TRBJ2-5; cdr3_nt: TGTGCCAGCAGCCAAGTCCCCGGGACTACAGAGACCCAGTACTTC; cdr3_aa: CASSQVPGTTETQYF
clone_size: many; v_call: TRBV9; cdr3_length: 13; d_call: NA; j_call: TRBJ1-2; cdr3_nt: TGTGCCAGCAGCGTCGAAGGACCCTATGGCTACACCTTC; cdr3_aa: CASSVEGPYGYTF
clone_size: many; v_call: TRBV5-1; cdr3_length: 14; d_call: TRBD1; j_call: TRBJ1-1; cdr3_nt: TGCGCCAGCAGTTGGACAGGGGGCATCACTGAAGCTTTCTTT; cdr3_aa: CASSWTGGITEAFF
clone_size: many; v_call: TRBV6-2/TRBV6-3; cdr3_length: 14; d_call: NA; j_call: TRBJ2-7; cdr3_nt: TGTGCCAGCAGTTACCCGGGATCCTCCTACGAGCAGTACTTC; cdr3_aa: CASSYPGSSYEQYF
clone_size: many; v_call: TRBV7-9; cdr3_length: 14; d_call: NA; j_call: TRBJ2-7; cdr3_nt: TGTGCCAGCAGCTTTGACAGTCGGGTCTCCGAGCAGTACTTC; cdr3_aa: CASSFDSRVSEQYF
clone_size: many; v_call: TRBV20-1; cdr3_length: 14; d_call: NA; j_call: TRBJ1-1; cdr3_nt: TGCAGTGCTAGAGATGCGGGCATGAACACTGAAGCTTTCTTT; cdr3_aa: CSARDAGMNTEAFF
clone_size: many; v_call: TRBV6-5; cdr3_length: 15; d_call: NA; j_call: TRBJ1-4; cdr3_nt: TGTGCCAGCAGTTACTCGACTCGCACTAATGAAAAACTGTTTTTT; cdr3_aa: CASSYSTRTNEKLFF
clone_size: NA; v_call: TRBV20-1; cdr3_length: 13; d_call: NA; j_call: TRBJ1-2; cdr3_nt: TGCAGTGCTAGACCATATACTAACTATGGCTACACCTTC; cdr3_aa: CSARPYTNYGYTF
clone_size: few; v_call: TRBV20-1; cdr3_length: 14; d_call: TRBD2; j_call: TRBJ2-1; cdr3_nt: TGCAGTGCGGAGACTAGCGGGAGGTTGCATGAGCAGTTCTTC; cdr3_aa: CSAETSGRLHEQFF
clone_size: many; v_call: TRBV6-2/TRBV6-3; cdr3_length: 14; d_call: NA; j_call: TRBJ2-7; cdr3_nt: TGTGCCAGCAGTTACTCAGAGGCGGCCTACGAGCAGTACTTC; cdr3_aa: CASSYSEAAYEQYF
clone_size: many; v_call: TRBV4-1; cdr3_length: 13; d_call: NA; j_call: TRBJ2-2; cdr3_nt: TGCGCCAGCAGCCAAGAGAGGACCGGGGAGCTGTTTTTT; cdr3_aa: CASSQERTGELFF
clone_size: NA; v_call: TRBV19; cdr3_length: 12; d_call: NA; j_call: TRBJ2-1; cdr3_nt: TGTGCCAGTAGTCTGAGAGCAGGTGAGCAGTTCTTC; cdr3_aa: CASSLRAGEQFF
clone_size: many; v_call: TRBV12-3/TRBV12-4; cdr3_length: 14; d_call: NA; j_call: TRBJ1-4; cdr3_nt: TGTGCCAGCAGTGGGGACCTAGGCAATGAAAAACTGTTTTTT; cdr3_aa: CASSGDLGNEKLFF
clone_size: many; v_call: TRBV28; cdr3_length: 12; d_call: NA; j_call: TRBJ1-2; cdr3_nt: TGTGCCAGCAGTTTCCGGGACTGGGGCTACACCTTC; cdr3_aa: CASSFRDWGYTF
clone_size: NA; v_call: TRBV7-9; cdr3_length: 21; d_call: NA; j_call: TRBJ2-2; cdr3_nt: NA; cdr3_aa: CASSFYICSAREAANTGELFF
clone_size: many; v_call: TRBV28; cdr3_length: 15; d_call: NA; j_call: TRBJ1-6; cdr3_nt: TGTGCCAGCAGTACCCGGGGGGGGAAGGATTCACCCCTCCACTTT; cdr3_aa: CASSTRGGKDSPLHF
clone_size: many; v_call: TRBV6-1; cdr3_length: 14; d_call: NA; j_call: TRBJ1-5; cdr3_nt: TGTGCCAGCAGTACACAGGGCGGGTATCAGCCCCAGCATTTT; cdr3_aa: CASSTQGGYQPQHF
clone_size: many; v_call: TRBV24-1; cdr3_length: 13; d_call: NA; j_call: TRBJ2-5; cdr3_nt: TGTGCCACCAGTGATTCCGGGCGGGAGACCCAGTACTTC; cdr3_aa: CATSDSGRETQYF
clone_size: many; v_call: TRBV3-1; cdr3_length: 18; d_call: TRBD2; j_call: TRBJ2-1; cdr3_nt: TGTGCCAGCAGCCAAGTACTAGCGGGCGCCAGCTCCTACAATGAGCAGTTCTTC; cdr3_aa: CASSQVLAGASSYNEQFF
clone_size: few; v_call: TRBV5-8; cdr3_length: 16; d_call: TRBD2; j_call: TRBJ2-1; cdr3_nt: TGTGCCAGCAGCTTGTTGGTGACTAGCGGGAGTAATGAGCAGTTCTTC; cdr3_aa: CASSLLVTSGSNEQFF
clone_size: many; v_call: TRBV12-3/TRBV12-4; cdr3_length: 13; d_call: NA; j_call: TRBJ2-2; cdr3_nt: TGTGCCAGCTTACCTCAGGGGCCCGGGGAGCTGTTTTTT; cdr3_aa: CASLPQGPGELFF
clone_size: NA; v_call: TRBV3-1; cdr3_length: 15; d_call: TRBD1; j_call: TRBJ2-1; cdr3_nt: TGTGCCAGCAGACTCGGACAGGGAAGATACAATGAGCAGTTCTTC; cdr3_aa: CASRLGQGRYNEQFF
clone_size: many; v_call: TRBV3-1; cdr3_length: 12; d_call: NA; j_call: TRBJ2-1; cdr3_nt: TGTGCCAGCAGCCTAAGGGACCGCCCGGAGTTCTTC; cdr3_aa: CASSLRDRPEFF
clone_size: many; v_call: TRBV5-1; cdr3_length: 16; d_call: TRBD2; j_call: TRBJ2-3; cdr3_nt: TGCGCCAGCGCTTATAGCGGGAGAGGGTTGGGCGATACGCAGTATTTT; cdr3_aa: CASAYSGRGLGDTQYF
clone_size: many; v_call: TRBV3-1; cdr3_length: 15; d_call: NA; j_call: TRBJ2-7; cdr3_nt: TGTGCCAGCAGCCCCTACAGGAGCCGGCGGTACGAGCAGTACTTC; cdr3_aa: CASSPYRSRRYEQYF
clone_size: many; v_call: TRBV7-2; cdr3_length: 13; d_call: NA; j_call: TRBJ2-7; cdr3_nt: TGTGCCAGCAGCAAACGAGGCTCCTACGAGCAGTACTTC; cdr3_aa: CASSKRGSYEQYF
clone_size: many; v_call: TRBV10-3; cdr3_length: 14; d_call: TRBD1; j_call: TRBJ1-4; cdr3_nt: TGTGCCATCAGGTCCGGGACAGTTAATGAAAAACTGTTTTTT; cdr3_aa: CAIRSGTVNEKLFF
clone_size: many; v_call: TRBV27; cdr3_length: 17; d_call: TRBD2; j_call: TRBJ2-1; cdr3_nt: TGTGCCAGCCCGTCCGGGGGGTCGGGTCATGGATACAATGAGCAGTTCTTC; cdr3_aa: CASPSGGSGHGYNEQFF
clone_size: few; v_call: TRBV7-9; cdr3_length: 15; d_call: NA; j_call: TRBJ1-1; cdr3_nt: TGTGCCAGCAGCTTAGTTGCCGGGCTGAACACTGAAGCTTTCTTT; cdr3_aa: CASSLVAGLNTEAFF
clone_size: many; v_call: TRBV20-1; cdr3_length: 15; d_call: NA; j_call: TRBJ2-7; cdr3_nt: TGCAGTGCTAGAGATGCCAGGGCGAGCTCCTACGAGCAGTACTTC; cdr3_aa: CSARDARASSYEQYF
clone_size: many; v_call: TRBV20-1; cdr3_length: 14; d_call: TRBD2; j_call: TRBJ2-1; cdr3_nt: TGCAGTGCTAGAAAACCTAGCGGGAACAATGAGCAGTTCTTC; cdr3_aa: CSARKPSGNNEQFF
clone_size: many; v_call: TRBV4-3; cdr3_length: 17; d_call: TRBD2; j_call: TRBJ2-3; cdr3_nt: TGCGCCAGCAGCCTGGGACTAGCAAGGAGGGGGGCAGATACGCAGTATTTT; cdr3_aa: CASSLGLARRGADTQYF
clone_size: many; v_call: TRBV20-1; cdr3_length: 12; d_call: NA; j_call: TRBJ2-3; cdr3_nt: TGCAGTGCTAGAGACGGACGGGATACGCAGTATTTT; cdr3_aa: CSARDGRDTQYF
clone_size: NA; v_call: TRBV14; cdr3_length: 19; d_call: NA; j_call: TRBJ2-6; cdr3_nt: TGTGCCAGCAGCCAAGATAGAGCGGGCTTCCTTCTAGGGGCCAACGTCCTGACTTTC; cdr3_aa: CASSQDRAGFLLGANVLTF
clone_size: NA; v_call: TRBV7-2; cdr3_length: 13; d_call: NA; j_call: TRBJ2-1; cdr3_nt: TGTGCCAGCAGCTTAGCTCGAGGAACAGGGCAGTTATTC; cdr3_aa: CASSLARGTGQLF